The source of this T cell receptor beta chain is a study of breast tumors, draining lymph nodes, adjacent tissues. Study outcomes and limitations: Luminal-like breast cancer showed significantly greater tumor-nontumor repertoire similarity than basal-like breast cancer did.

A single record per CDR3 protein comes from TCRdb applying MiXCR to the multiplex PCR reads. The repertoire consists of 120,000 to 150,000 distinct CDR3 sequences, with about 30% occurring once and the leading ten covering 2.3%. This clonotype has a count of ten or more. Its antigen is undetermined. The lymph nodes were axillary draining lymph nodes from breast cancer patients. CDR3 length: 17 amino acids. Germline assignment: CDR1 SGDLS and CDR2 YYNGEE. The V gene lost 2 bases and the J gene lost 0 bases, with 12 bases spanning the gap. The receptor was isolated from a female donor with breast cancer. Some clones in this sample may be carry-over from other donors' samples. This chain links TRBV9 with TRBJ2-6; possible D gene TRBD1, 6 bases. The sample was axillary lymph node tissue. CDR3 in amino acids: CASSVSGTLSGANVLTF. CDR3 in DNA: TGTGCCAGCAGCGTGAGTGGGACACTCTCTGGGGCCAACGTCCTGACTTTC.